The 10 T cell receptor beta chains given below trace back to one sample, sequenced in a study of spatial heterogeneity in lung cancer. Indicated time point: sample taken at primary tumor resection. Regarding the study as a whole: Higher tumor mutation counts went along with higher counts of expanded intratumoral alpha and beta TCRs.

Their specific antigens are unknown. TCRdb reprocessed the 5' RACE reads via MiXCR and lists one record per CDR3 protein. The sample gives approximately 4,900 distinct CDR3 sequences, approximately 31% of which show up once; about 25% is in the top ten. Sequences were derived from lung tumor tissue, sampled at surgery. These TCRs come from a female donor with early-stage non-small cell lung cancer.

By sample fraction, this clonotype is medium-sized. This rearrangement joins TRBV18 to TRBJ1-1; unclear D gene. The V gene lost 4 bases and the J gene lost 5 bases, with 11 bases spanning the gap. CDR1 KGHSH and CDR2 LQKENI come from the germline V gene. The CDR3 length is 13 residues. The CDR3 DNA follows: TGTGCCAGCTCACTCCAGCCCGAGACTGAAGCTTTCTTT. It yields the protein CASSLQPETEAFF.

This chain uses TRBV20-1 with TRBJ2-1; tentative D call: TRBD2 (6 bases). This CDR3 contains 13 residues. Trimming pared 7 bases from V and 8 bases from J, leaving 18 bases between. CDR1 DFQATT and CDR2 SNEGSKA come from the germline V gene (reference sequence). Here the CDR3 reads CSVGGTAGDEQFF. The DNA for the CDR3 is TGCAGTGTTGGAGGGACGGCTGGCGATGAGCAGTTCTTC.

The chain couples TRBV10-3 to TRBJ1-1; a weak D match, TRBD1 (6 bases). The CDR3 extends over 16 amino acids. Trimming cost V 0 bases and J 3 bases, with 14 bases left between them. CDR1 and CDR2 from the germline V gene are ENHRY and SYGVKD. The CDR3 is CAISESMGQQYTEAFF. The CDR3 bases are TGTGCCATCAGTGAGTCGATGGGACAACAGTACACTGAAGCTTTCTTT.

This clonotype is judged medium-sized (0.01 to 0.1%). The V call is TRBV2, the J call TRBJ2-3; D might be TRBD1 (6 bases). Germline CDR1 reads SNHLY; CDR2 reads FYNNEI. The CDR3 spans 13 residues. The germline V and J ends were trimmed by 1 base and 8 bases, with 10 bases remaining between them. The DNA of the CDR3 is TGTGCCAGCAGTGAAGAGGACAGAGGTACGCAGTATTTT. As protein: CASSEEDRGTQYF.

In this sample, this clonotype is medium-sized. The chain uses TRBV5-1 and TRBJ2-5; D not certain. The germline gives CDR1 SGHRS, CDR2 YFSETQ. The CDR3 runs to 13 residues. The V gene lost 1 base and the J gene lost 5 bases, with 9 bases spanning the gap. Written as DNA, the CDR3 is TGCGCCAGCAGCTTGAGCTTATGGGAGACCCAGTACTTC. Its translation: CASSLSLWETQYF.

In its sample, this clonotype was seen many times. CDR3: CATRDSRSGTEAFF. CDR3 nucleotides: TGTGCCACCAGGGACTCGAGGTCGGGAACTGAAGCTTTCTTT. The rearrangement joins TRBV24-1 to TRBJ1-1, with D unresolved. CDR3 length: 14 amino acids. Germline CDR1 and CDR2: KGHDR and SFDVKD. V lost 7 bases and J 5 bases, leaving 16 bases between the germline ends.

The DNA for the CDR3 is TGTGCCAGCAGTTTAGGATCTAGCGGGGGTTACGAGCAGTACTTC. Residues: CASSLGSSGGYEQYF. The rearrangement uses TRBV28 and TRBJ2-7; TRBD2 aligns across 10 bases. V dropped 2 bases and J dropped 4; count of bases not matched to a gene: 5. The CDR3 length is 15 residues. Looked up from germline, CDR1 is MDHEN and CDR2 is SYDVKM. Based on the CDR3 plus reference TRBV28 and TRBJ2-7, the full variable domain is DVKVTQSSRYLVKRTGEKVFLECVQDMDHENMFWYRQDPGLGLRLIYFSYDVKMKEKGDIPEGYSVSREKKERFSLILESASTNQTSMYLCASSLGSSGGYEQYFGPGTRLTVT.

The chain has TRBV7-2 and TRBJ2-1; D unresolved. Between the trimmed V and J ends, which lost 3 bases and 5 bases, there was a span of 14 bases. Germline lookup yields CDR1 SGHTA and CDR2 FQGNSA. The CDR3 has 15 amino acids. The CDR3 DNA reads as TGTGCCAGCAGCTTGGCCCTCCGGTCGGACAATGAGCAGTTCTTC. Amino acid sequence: CASSLALRSDNEQFF.

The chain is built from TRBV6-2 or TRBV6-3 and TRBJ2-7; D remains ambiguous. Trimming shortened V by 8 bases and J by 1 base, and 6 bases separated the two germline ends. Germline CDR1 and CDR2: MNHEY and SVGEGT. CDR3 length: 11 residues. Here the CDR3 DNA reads TGTGCCAGCGAGTCATCCTACGAGCAGTACTTC. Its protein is CASESSYEQYF.

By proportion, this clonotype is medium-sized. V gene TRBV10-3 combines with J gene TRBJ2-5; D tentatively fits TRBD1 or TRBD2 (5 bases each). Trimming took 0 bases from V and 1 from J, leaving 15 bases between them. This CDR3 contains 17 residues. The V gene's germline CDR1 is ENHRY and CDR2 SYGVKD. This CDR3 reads CAISESLIRDRQETQYF. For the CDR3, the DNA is TGTGCCATCAGTGAGTCGCTCATTAGGGACCGCCAAGAGACCCAGTACTTC.